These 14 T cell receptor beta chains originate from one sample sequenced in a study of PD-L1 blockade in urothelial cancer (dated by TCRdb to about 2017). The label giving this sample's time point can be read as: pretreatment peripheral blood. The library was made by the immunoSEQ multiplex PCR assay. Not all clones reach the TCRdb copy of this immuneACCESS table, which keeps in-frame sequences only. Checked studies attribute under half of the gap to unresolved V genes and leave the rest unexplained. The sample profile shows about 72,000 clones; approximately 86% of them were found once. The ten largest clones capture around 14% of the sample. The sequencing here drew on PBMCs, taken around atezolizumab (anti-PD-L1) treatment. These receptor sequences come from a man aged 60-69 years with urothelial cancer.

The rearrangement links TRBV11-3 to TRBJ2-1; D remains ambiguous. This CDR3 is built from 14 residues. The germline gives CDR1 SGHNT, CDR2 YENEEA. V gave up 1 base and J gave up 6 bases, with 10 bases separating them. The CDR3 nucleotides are TGTGCCAGCAGCTTAGCCACTATCTTCAATGAGCAGTTCTTC. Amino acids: CASSLATIFNEQFF.

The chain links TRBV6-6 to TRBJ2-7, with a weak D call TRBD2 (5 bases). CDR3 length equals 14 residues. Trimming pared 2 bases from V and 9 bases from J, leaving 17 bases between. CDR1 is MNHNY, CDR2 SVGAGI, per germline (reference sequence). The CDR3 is CASSYSQRPLGQYF. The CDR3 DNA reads TGTGCCAGCAGTTACAGTCAGCGGCCCCTCGGGCAGTACTTC.

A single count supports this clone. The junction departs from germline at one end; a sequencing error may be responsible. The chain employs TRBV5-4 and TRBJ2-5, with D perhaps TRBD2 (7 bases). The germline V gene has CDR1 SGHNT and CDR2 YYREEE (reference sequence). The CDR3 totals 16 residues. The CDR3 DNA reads TGTGCCATCAGCCCAGGAGGGGGGGTTAACCAAGAGACCCAGTACTTC. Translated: CAISPGGGVNQETQYF.

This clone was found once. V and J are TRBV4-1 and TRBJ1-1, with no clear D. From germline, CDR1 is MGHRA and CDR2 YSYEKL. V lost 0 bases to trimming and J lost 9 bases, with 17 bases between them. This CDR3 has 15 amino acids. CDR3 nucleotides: TGCGCCAGCAGCCAAGATCGTGGAACGTCGGGTAAAGCTTTCTTT. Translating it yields CASSQDRGTSGKAFF.

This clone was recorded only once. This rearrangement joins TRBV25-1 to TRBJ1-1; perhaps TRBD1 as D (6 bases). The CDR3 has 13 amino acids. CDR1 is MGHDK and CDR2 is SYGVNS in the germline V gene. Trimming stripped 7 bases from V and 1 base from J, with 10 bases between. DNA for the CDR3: TGTGCCAGCACCATGGACAGGAACACTGAAGCTTTCTTT. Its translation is CASTMDRNTEAFF.

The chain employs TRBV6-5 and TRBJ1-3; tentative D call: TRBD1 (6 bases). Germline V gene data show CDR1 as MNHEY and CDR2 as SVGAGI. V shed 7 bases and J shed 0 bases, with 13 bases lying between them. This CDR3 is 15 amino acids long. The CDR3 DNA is TGTGCCAGCACCCAACGGACAGCCTCTGGAAACACCATATATTTT. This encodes CASTQRTASGNTIYF.

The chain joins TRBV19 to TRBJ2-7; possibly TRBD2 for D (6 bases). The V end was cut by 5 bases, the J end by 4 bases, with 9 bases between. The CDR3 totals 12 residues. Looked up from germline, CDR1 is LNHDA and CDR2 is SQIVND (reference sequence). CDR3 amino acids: CASSGGIYEQYF. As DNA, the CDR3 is TGTGCCAGTAGTGGGGGGATATACGAGCAGTACTTC.

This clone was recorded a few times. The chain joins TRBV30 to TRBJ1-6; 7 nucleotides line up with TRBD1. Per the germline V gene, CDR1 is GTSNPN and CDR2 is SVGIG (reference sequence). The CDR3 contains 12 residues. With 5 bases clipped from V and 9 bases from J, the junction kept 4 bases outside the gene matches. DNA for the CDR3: TGTGCCTGGGGCCGGACAGGTTCACCCCTCCACTTT. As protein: CAWGRTGSPLHF. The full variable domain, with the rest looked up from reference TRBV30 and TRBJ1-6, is SQTIHQWPATLVQPVGSPLSLECTVEGTSNPNLYWYRQAAGRGLQLLFYSVGIGQISSEVPQNLSASRPQDRQFILSSKKLLLSDSGFYLCAWGRTGSPLHFGNGTRLTVT.

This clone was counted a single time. The CDR3 here is CASSPLGREEAFF. Written as DNA, the CDR3 is TGTGCCAGCTCACCATTAGGCCGGGAGGAAGCTTTCTTT. The chain recombines TRBV18 with TRBJ1-1; D unresolved. The CDR3 is 13 residues long. V lost 2 bases, J lost 8 bases, and 12 bases lay in between. Germline V gene sequence: CDR1 KGHSH, CDR2 LQKENI.

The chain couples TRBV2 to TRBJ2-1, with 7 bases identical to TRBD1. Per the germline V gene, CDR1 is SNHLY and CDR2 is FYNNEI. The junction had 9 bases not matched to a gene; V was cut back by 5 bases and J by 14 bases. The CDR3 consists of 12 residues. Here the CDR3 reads CASSLTGEGKFF. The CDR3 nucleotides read TGTGCCAGCAGTTTAACAGGGGAAGGAAAGTTCTTC.

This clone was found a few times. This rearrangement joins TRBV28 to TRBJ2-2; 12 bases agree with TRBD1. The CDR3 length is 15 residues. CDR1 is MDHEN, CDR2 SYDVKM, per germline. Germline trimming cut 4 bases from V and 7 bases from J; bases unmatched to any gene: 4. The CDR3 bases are TGTGCCAGCAGTTCGGGACAGGGGGCCGGCGGGGAGCTGTTTTTT. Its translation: CASSSGQGAGGELFF.

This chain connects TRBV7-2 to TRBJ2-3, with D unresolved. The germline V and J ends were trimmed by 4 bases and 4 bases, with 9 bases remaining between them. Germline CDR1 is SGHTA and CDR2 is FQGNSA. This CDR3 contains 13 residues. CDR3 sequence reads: CASSSNSADTQYF. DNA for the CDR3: TGTGCCAGCAGCTCTAACTCGGCAGATACGCAGTATTTT.

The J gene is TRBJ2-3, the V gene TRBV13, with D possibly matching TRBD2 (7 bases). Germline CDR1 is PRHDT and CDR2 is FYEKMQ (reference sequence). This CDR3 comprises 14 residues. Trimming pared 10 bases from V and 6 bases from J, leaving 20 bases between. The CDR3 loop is CATSRGALSDTQYF. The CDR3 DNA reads TGTGCCACCTCACGGGGGGCCCTATCTGATACGCAGTATTTT.

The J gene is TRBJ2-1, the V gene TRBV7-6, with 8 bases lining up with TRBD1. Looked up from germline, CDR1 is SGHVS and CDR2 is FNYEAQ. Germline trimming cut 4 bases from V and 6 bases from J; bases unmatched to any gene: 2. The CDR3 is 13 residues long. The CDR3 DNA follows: TGTGCCAGCAGCTACCAGGGGGCCAATGAGCAGTTCTTC. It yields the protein CASSYQGANEQFF.